The 26 T cell receptor beta chains presented below share a single source sample, sequenced in a study of shared clonotypes between healthy human individuals. The data were produced by immunoSEQ multiplex PCR, yet TCRdb's version contains in-frame clones alone and is incomplete. This table holds 400,000 to 600,000 clones, about 96% found once. Sequenced: naive CD4+ T cells sorted from blood. Indicated subset: CD45RA+ positively selected. The receptors come from a woman in her 30s in good health.

The rearrangement links TRBV6-1 to TRBJ1-4, with TRBD1 matching over 7 bases. The CDR3 is 14 residues long. V lost 4 bases, J lost 8 bases, and 7 bases stayed unmatched. Germline V gene sequence: CDR1 MNHNS, CDR2 SASEGT. CDR3 residues: CASSGPGQREKLFF. In nucleotides, the CDR3 is TGTGCCAGCAGTGGGCCGGGACAGCGGGAAAAACTGTTTTTT.

V is TRBV19 and J is TRBJ2-1; possibly TRBD1 or TRBD2 for D (5 bases each). This CDR3 contains 15 residues. Trimming shortened V by 6 bases and J by 2 bases, and 14 bases separated the two germline ends. Germline values: CDR1 LNHDA, CDR2 SQIVND (reference sequence). CDR3 bases: TGTGCCAGTAGATTTGAGGGGTCGACCTACAATGAGCAGTTCTTC. This gives the protein CASRFEGSTYNEQFF.

The chain employs TRBV11-3 and TRBJ2-2; D unclear. This CDR3 has 13 residues. The V end was cut by 8 bases, the J end by 4 bases, with 11 bases between. Germline CDR1 SGHNT, CDR2 YENEEA. The CDR3 DNA is TGTGCCAGCTCCCGCTGGTCCACCGGGGAGCTGTTTTTT. It encodes CASSRWSTGELFF.

V usage is TRBV7-9 and J usage is TRBJ2-7, with 8 bases identical to TRBD1. The V segment lost 3 bases and the J segment 1 base; nucleotides outside the gene matches: 5. The germline V gene encodes CDR1 SEHNR and CDR2 FQNEAQ (reference sequence). The length of the CDR3 is 15 residues. The CDR3 sequence: CASSFWDRPSYEQYF. In DNA form, the CDR3 reads TGTGCCAGCAGCTTTTGGGACAGGCCTTCCTACGAGCAGTACTTC.

The rearrangement links TRBV6-5 to TRBJ2-1, with 12 bases that match TRBD2. Germline V lookup: CDR1 MNHEY, CDR2 SVGAGI. V lost 6 bases to trimming and J lost 4 bases; unmatched junction nucleotides: 4. The CDR3 consists of 15 residues. This CDR3 is CASSLTSGSYNEQFF. Written as DNA, the CDR3 is TGTGCCAGCAGCCTGACTAGCGGGAGTTACAATGAGCAGTTCTTC.

This sequence joins TRBV7-9 and TRBJ2-3; D is possibly TRBD2 (6 bases). The CDR3 runs 16 residues. Germline CDR1 is SEHNR and CDR2 is FQNEAQ (reference sequence). Trimming took off 3 bases at V and 2 bases at J, with 15 bases between the two ends. The CDR3 region is CASSFRGGGSTDTQYF. CDR3 in DNA: TGTGCCAGCAGCTTTCGGGGAGGTGGTTCCACAGATACGCAGTATTTT. Full variable domain (remainder filled in from reference TRBV7-9 and TRBJ2-3): DTGVSQNPRHKITKRGQNVTFRCDPISEHNRLYWYRQTLGQGPEFLTYFQNEAQLEKSRLLSDRFSAERPKGSFSTLEIQRTEQGDSAMYLCASSFRGGGSTDTQYFGPGTRLTVL.

Regarding this clone: Its ends do not fully match the called genes, so a read error is possible. The chain links TRBV11-2 to TRBJ2-3, with D maybe TRBD2 (6 bases). Germline V gene data show CDR1 as SGHAT and CDR2 as FQNNGV. The CDR3 covers 17 residues. The chain's CDR3 is CASSARRVSGSTDTQYF. The CDR3 nucleotides read TGTGCCAGCAGCGCGCGGCGGGTTAGCGGAAGCACGGATACGCAGTATTTT.

The V call is TRBV28, the J call TRBJ2-7; 9 positions match TRBD1. The CDR3 is 15 amino acids. Trimming removed 1 base from V and 5 bases from J; junction bases left unmatched: 6. Germline CDR1 is MDHEN and CDR2 is SYDVKM. CDR3 loop: CASSLSPDRGHEQYF. As DNA, the CDR3 is TGTGCCAGCAGTTTATCCCCGGACAGGGGCCACGAGCAGTACTTC.

The chain uses TRBV18 and TRBJ2-7; TRBD2 matches at 9 bases. CDR1 is KGHSH, CDR2 LQKENI, per germline. V lost 3 bases and J lost 6; bases outside the gene matches: 18. The CDR3 is 18 amino acids. The CDR3 DNA follows: TGTGCCAGCTCACCCCTTGTGATAGCGGGAGACATTGGGGGCGAGCAGTACTTC. This sequence encodes CASSPLVIAGDIGGEQYF.

The rearrangement uses TRBV7-2 and TRBJ1-3; tentatively, D is TRBD1 (6 bases). Germline CDR1 and CDR2: SGHTA and FQGNSA. The V end was cut by 1 base, the J end by 4 bases, with 14 bases between. The CDR3 totals 16 residues. CDR3 nucleotides: TGTGCCAGCAGCTTAGGATCAGGGGCGCCCGGAAACACCATATATTTT. This encodes CASSLGSGAPGNTIYF.

The genes are TRBV11-3 and TRBJ2-2; TRBD2 aligns across 16 bases. CDR3 length: 16 residues. CDR1 SGHNT and CDR2 YENEEA come from the germline V gene. V was clipped by 3 bases and J by 5 bases; unmatched bases: 0. The CDR3 loop is CASSLGLAGGTGELFF. Written as DNA, the CDR3 is TGTGCCAGCAGCTTGGGACTAGCGGGAGGGACCGGGGAGCTGTTTTTT.

The chain recombines TRBV19 with TRBJ1-5, with 8 bases lining up with TRBD1. Germline assignment: CDR1 LNHDA and CDR2 SQIVND (reference sequence). This CDR3 contains 16 residues. With 4 bases clipped from V and 1 base from J, the junction kept 6 bases outside the gene matches. CDR3 coding DNA: TGTGCCAGTAGTAATCCTTACAGGGGGAGCAATCAGCCCCAGCATTTT. The encoded protein is CASSNPYRGSNQPQHF.

The CDR3 sequence: CSAREGQGRTF. The CDR3 bases are TGCAGTGCTAGAGAGGGACAGGGGCGGACCTTC. The V call is TRBV20-1, the J call TRBJ1-2; 10 nucleotides agree with TRBD1. Per the germline V gene, CDR1 is DFQATT and CDR2 is SNEGSKA (reference sequence). The CDR3 sequence is 11 residues long. The J segment lost 14 bases and the V segment lost 0 bases, leaving 3 bases of the junction unmatched.

V is TRBV2 and J is TRBJ2-7, with D possibly TRBD2 on 5 matching bases. The CDR3 has 14 amino acids. In germline, CDR1 is SNHLY, CDR2 FYNNEI. The V gene lost 11 bases and the J gene lost 0 bases, with 17 bases spanning the gap. Here the CDR3 reads CASARGRYSYEQYF. The DNA for the CDR3 is TGTGCCTCAGCAAGAGGGAGATACTCCTACGAGCAGTACTTC.

This clone was counted once. The chain uses TRBV11-2 and TRBJ2-7, with 9 bases identical to TRBD1. CDR1 SGHAT and CDR2 FQNNGV come from the germline V gene. The CDR3 is 17 residues long. V lost 0 bases and J lost 5; bases outside the gene matches: 11. The CDR3 DNA follows: TGTGCCAGCAGCTTAGATGGATCCGGGACAGGGTTTCACGAGCAGTACTTC. The encoded protein is CASSLDGSGTGFHEQYF.

The chain has TRBV27 and TRBJ2-5; TRBD2 matches at 10 bases. The J segment lost 6 bases and the V segment lost 6 bases, leaving 10 bases of the junction unmatched. The CDR3 runs to 15 residues. Germline CDR1 is MNHEY and CDR2 is SMNVEV (reference sequence). CDR3 coding DNA: TGTGCCAGCAGCTCCCCTAGCGGGAGATCGAAGACCCAGTACTTC. Translation: CASSSPSGRSKTQYF.

This chain joins TRBV5-1 and TRBJ2-1; 8 bases agree with TRBD2. The CDR3 contains 18 residues. Germline-derived CDR1 and CDR2 are SGHRS and YFSETQ. With 0 bases clipped from V and 0 bases from J, the junction kept 8 bases outside the gene matches. In DNA form, the CDR3 reads TGCGCCAGCAGCTTGGATTCGACGGGAGGGGGCTCCTACAATGAGCAGTTCTTC. Its protein product is CASSLDSTGGGSYNEQFF. Full variable domain (outside the CDR3, taken from reference TRBV5-1 and TRBJ2-1): KAGVTQTPRYLIKTRGQQVTLSCSPISGHRSVSWYQQTPGQGLQFLFEYFSETQRNKGNFPGRFSGRQFSNSRSEMNVSTLELGDSALYLCASSLDSTGGGSYNEQFFGPGTRLTVL.

The chain combines TRBV6-5 with TRBJ2-1; D gene uncertain. CDR3 size: 11 residues. V was cut by 6 bases and J by 10 bases, with 10 bases left in between. Germline V lookup: CDR1 MNHEY, CDR2 SVGAGI. The CDR3 is CASSQGREQFF. The CDR3 bases are TGTGCCAGCAGCCAAGGGCGGGAGCAGTTCTTC.

In its sample, this clone was seen once. The chain uses TRBV2 and TRBJ1-5; D not certain. CDR1 SNHLY and CDR2 FYNNEI come from the germline V gene. V was trimmed by 8 bases and J by 0 bases, leaving 14 bases between them. The CDR3 covers 15 residues. The CDR3 DNA is TGTGCCAGCTCCTTCACCAGCTATAGCAATCAGCCCCAGCATTTT. Encoded protein: CASSFTSYSNQPQHF.

The chain is built from TRBV11-2 and TRBJ1-5; D gene uncertain. Germline loops: CDR1 SGHAT, CDR2 FQNNGV. The CDR3 runs to 16 residues. The ends were cut back, 7 bases at V and 1 base at J, with 17 bases in the middle. The CDR3 reads CASTWATTGSNQPQHF. The CDR3 DNA follows: TGTGCCAGCACCTGGGCGACAACGGGGAGCAATCAGCCCCAGCATTTT.

The chain links TRBV5-1 to TRBJ2-7; D remains unclear. CDR1 is SGHRS, CDR2 YFSETQ, per germline. There are 14 residues in the CDR3. With 0 bases removed from V and 2 bases from J, the gap between germline ends came to 9 bases. The CDR3 sequence is CASSLVWDTYEQYF. The CDR3 DNA reads TGCGCCAGCAGCTTGGTTTGGGATACCTACGAGCAGTACTTC.

This clone was seen once. The rearrangement links TRBV15 to TRBJ2-5, with D perhaps TRBD1 (5 bases). Germline V gene data show CDR1 as LNHNV and CDR2 as YYDKDF (reference sequence). The CDR3 runs 13 residues. The V gene lost 3 bases and the J gene lost 4 bases, with 9 bases spanning the gap. CDR3 coding DNA: TGTGCCACCAGCAGGGACACTTTAGAGACCCAGTACTTC. Translated, it gives CATSRDTLETQYF.

In this sample, this clone turned up once. The chain carries TRBV19 and TRBJ1-5; D possibly corresponds to TRBD1 (6 bases). The germline V gene encodes CDR1 LNHDA and CDR2 SQIVND (reference sequence). CDR3 length: 15 amino acids. Deletions cut 6 bases from V and 0 bases from J, with 12 bases between. The CDR3 DNA follows: TGTGCCAGTAGGGGGGCGACAGTTAGCAATCAGCCCCAGCATTTT. Its protein is CASRGATVSNQPQHF.

The CDR3 sequence: CASGTPGQGSYGYTF. The CDR3 nucleotides are TGTGCCAGCGGAACACCGGGACAGGGGTCGTATGGCTACACCTTC. This chain joins TRBV2 and TRBJ1-2; 10 bases match TRBD1. The germline V gene has CDR1 SNHLY and CDR2 FYNNEI. The CDR3 is 15 amino acids. V was clipped by 8 bases and J by 5 bases; unmatched bases: 11.

The table lists this clone with a few counts. The sample has other DNA sequences that encode this CDR3 too. V is TRBV18 and J is TRBJ1-1; D may be TRBD1 (5 bases). V shed 3 bases and J shed 1 base, with 6 bases lying between them. This CDR3 region has 13 residues. Germline V lookup: CDR1 KGHSH, CDR2 LQKENI. For the CDR3, the DNA is TGTGCCAGCTCACCGACAGAGAACACTGAAGCTTTCTTT. This codes for CASSPTENTEAFF.

The V call is TRBV6-5, the J call TRBJ1-1, with D possibly matching TRBD1 (6 bases). The CDR3 runs 15 residues. The germline CDR1 and CDR2 sequences are MNHEY and SVGAGI. Between the trimmed V and J ends, which lost 2 bases and 5 bases, there was a span of 15 bases. DNA for the CDR3: TGTGCCAGCAGTTACCGAGACAGAACAGGGACTGAAGCTTTCTTT. It translates to CASSYRDRTGTEAFF.